This T cell receptor beta chain emerged from a study of cytomegalovirus exposure and HLA in healthy donors. Study-wide results and limits: Most CMV-associated TCR beta chains were later found to appear HLA-restricted. The authors later found TCR association rates varying by HLA locus, with DRB1 most and HLA-C fewest. Later work showed greater clonal expansion in HLA-associated TCR beta chains than in equally common others.

This CDR3 is built from 12 residues. V was cut by 5 bases and J by 0 bases, with 5 bases left in between. Germline V gene lookup returns CDR1 MNHEY and CDR2 SMNVEV (reference sequence). PCR primers comprised 60 Vbeta and 13 Jbeta primers. Profiled with immunoSEQ multiplex PCR; TCRdb holds only in-frame clones, not every one. The table lists around 110,000 clones, 75% to 85% of them singletons. Comments on this clone: The antigen is not known.

V usage is TRBV27 and J usage is TRBJ2-7; D gene unclear. The sequence derives from a man under 40 in good health and CMV-seropositive. The sequencing input was PBMCs. CDR3 sequence reads: CASSVNSYEQYF. Here the CDR3 DNA reads TGTGCCAGCAGTGTAAACTCCTACGAGCAGTACTTC.